A selection of T cell receptor beta chains follows, all from one sample in a study of blood T cell repertoires in COVID-19. Sequencing was performed with immunoSEQ multiplex PCR; in TCRdb, only in-frame clones are kept and a portion is missing. Of some 170,000 clones listed, around 80% are singletons. The sample taken for sequencing was peripheral blood. The source is a man aged 60 to 75 with acute or convalescent COVID-19. CDR3s include the opening cysteine and the closing phenylalanine or tryptophan. D genes are given only for firm matches. Expanded clones get a size class; other rows say once, few or many, or leave the size out.

v_call	clone_size	j_call	d_call	cdr3_nt	cdr3_aa
TRBV6-2/TRBV6-3	.	TRBJ1-2	.	TGTGCCAGCAGTTCGAGACAGGCTAACTATGGCTACACCTTC	CASSSRQANYGYTF
TRBV11-1	few	TRBJ2-2	.	TGTGCCAGCAGCTTAGCACGGGGGAACACCGGGGAGCTGTTTTTT	CASSLARGNTGELFF
TRBV9	.	TRBJ2-5	TRBD2	TGTGCCAGCAGCGTAGCGGGGGGGCCGCGGGAGACCCAGTACTTC	CASSVAGGPRETQYF
TRBV20-1	.	TRBJ2-1	.	TGCAGTGCTCTTGAGGTAAATGAGCAGTTCTTC	CSALEVNEQFF
TRBV18	.	TRBJ1-2	TRBD1	TGTGCCAGCTCACCACCGGTTCGAGGGGGCGGGTATGGCTACACCTTC	CASSPPVRGGGYGYTF
TRBV19	.	TRBJ1-2	TRBD1	TGTGCCAGTAGTAAGGGACAGGGGGGAAACTATGGCTACACCTTC	CASSKGQGGNYGYTF
TRBV19	.	TRBJ1-2	TRBD1	TGTGCCAGTAGTGTCGGACAGGTCATCTATGGCTACACCTTC	CASSVGQVIYGYTF
TRBV20-1	.	TRBJ2-1	TRBD2	TGCAGTGCTAGTCCGCTAGCGGGGGGAGCAAATGAGCAGTTCTTC	CSASPLAGGANEQFF
TRBV5-1	.	TRBJ1-1	.	TGCGCCAGCAGCTTGGGGCAGACTCTGAACACTGAAGCTTTCTTT	CASSLGQTLNTEAFF
TRBV7-3	.	TRBJ2-7	TRBD1	TGTGCCAGCAGCTTAGGACAGGGAGTCTACGAGCAGTACTTC	CASSLGQGVYEQYF